This T cell receptor (beta chain) comes out of a study of shared clonotypes between healthy human individuals. Study information: Used for every donor were three CD4 naive, three CD4 memory, two CD8 naive and one CD8 memory plate. The study, taken as a whole, reports: Blood was the only sampled material, and tissue repertoires likely differ.

CDR3 size: 11 residues. V was shortened by 4 bases and J by 7 bases, with 7 bases between the two germline ends. The germline V gene encodes CDR1 PRHDT and CDR2 FYEKMQ (reference sequence). Authors' data handling: ImmunoSEQ sequences covered only the junction and lacked quality scores; filtering therefore differed. Method: immunoSEQ multiplex PCR; TCRdb's copy keeps in-frame clones and lacks some. That table is the source of V, J and clone size, and D and trimming were worked out from the DNA. The data hold roughly 110,000 clones, with about 70% observed a single time. A note on this clone: Antigen: not known.

Material: memory CD8+ T cells sorted from blood. Sample subset: CD45RO+ cells pooled with CCR7-negative TemRA cells. The chain uses TRBV13 and TRBJ1-1; D is uncertain. This clonotype originated in a woman aged 25 to 39 in good health. The CDR3 is CASSSRIEAFF. The DNA for the CDR3 is TGTGCCAGCAGCTCCAGGATTGAAGCTTTCTTT.